Below, one T cell receptor beta chain is given with its context. Its antigen is currently unknown. This sample stems from a study of cytomegalovirus exposure and HLA in healthy donors. Overall study findings and caveats: Later analysis demonstrated an association between a missense DCLRE1C variant and TCR beta V- and J-gene trimming.

J gave up 6 bases and V 3 bases, and 12 bases lay outside the gene matches. The CDR3 loop spans 16 amino acids. Germline lookup yields CDR1 SGHRS and CDR2 YFSETQ. Researchers ran the PCR with 60 Vbeta and 13 Jbeta primers. Generated by immunoSEQ multiplex PCR, the TCRdb table keeps only in-frame clones and is missing some. The data show 110,000 to 150,000 clones, 8.5% to 10% seen once. This chain links TRBV5-1 with TRBJ2-3; the match to TRBD2 covers 8 bases. The TCR was taken from a man in his fifties or sixties in good health and CMV-seronegative. The sequencing input was PBMCs. CDR3 nucleotide sequence: TGCGCCAGCAGCTCGGCGACTGCGACGGGGGGGGATACGCAGTATTTT. This codes for CASSSATATGGDTQYF.